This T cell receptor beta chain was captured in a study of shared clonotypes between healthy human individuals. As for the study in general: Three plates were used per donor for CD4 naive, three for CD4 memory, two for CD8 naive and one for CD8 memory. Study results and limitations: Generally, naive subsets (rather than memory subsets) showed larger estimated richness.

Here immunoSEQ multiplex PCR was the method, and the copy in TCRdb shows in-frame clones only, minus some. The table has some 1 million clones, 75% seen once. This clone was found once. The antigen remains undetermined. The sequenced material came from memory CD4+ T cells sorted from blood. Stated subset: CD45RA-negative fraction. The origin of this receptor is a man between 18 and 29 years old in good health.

The CDR3, as DNA: TGTGCCAGCAGCCCTGGACTAGCGGGGATAGGTGAGCAGTTCTTC. Its protein is CASSPGLAGIGEQFF. The chain carries TRBV7-2 and TRBJ2-1, with TRBD2 matching 12 bases. The CDR3 consists of 15 residues. V lost 5 bases, J lost 9 bases, and 8 bases stayed unmatched. The germline V gene has CDR1 SGHTA and CDR2 FQGNSA. Complete variable domain (other parts from reference TRBV7-2 and TRBJ2-1): GAGVSQSPSNKVTEKGKDVELRCDPISGHTALYWYRQSLGQGLEFLIYFQGNSAPDKSGLPSDRFSAERTGGSVSTLTIQRTQQEDSAVYLCASSPGLAGIGEQFFGPGTRLTVL.